One and the same sample provided the 12 T cell receptor beta chains below, sequenced in a study of T-cell reconstitution after alpha-beta-depleted transplantation in children (dated by TCRdb to 2016 to 2017). Receptor amplification or capture employed PCR. The instrument was an Illumina HiSeq 2500. Molecular barcoding was employed in the preparation of TCR libraries, with unique molecular identifiers being used to normalize TCRbeta repertoire quantification. Using fastp at Q25 and MiXCR, TCRdb reprocessed the public reads and kept productive beta chains. Each CDR3 protein gets just one entry, which takes the most common genes and DNA from the rows behind it. The table for this sample lists hundreds of thousands of distinct CDR3 sequences; over 25% of them were counted only once. The biggest ten clones account for less than 2.5% of the sample. Sample: PBMCs from the stem cell graft donor, taken from the stem cell graft. The receptors were gathered from a human donor who donated a stem cell graft to a child with aplastic anemia.

The CDR3 region has the DNA TGCAGTGCTAGAGGAACTACAGGGGGGGTAAACACTGAAGCTTTCTTT. The encoded protein is CSARGTTGGVNTEAFF. The V and J genes are TRBV20-1 and TRBJ1-1, with 8 positions matching TRBD1. J gave up 2 bases and V 1 base, and 9 bases lay outside the gene matches. CDR3 length equals 16 residues. Germline-derived CDR1 and CDR2 are DFQATT and SNEGSKA (reference sequence).

The chain employs TRBV11-2 and TRBJ2-1; D possibly corresponds to TRBD1 (6 bases). The germline V and J ends were trimmed by 3 bases and 8 bases, with 11 bases remaining between them. This CDR3 region has 13 residues. Germline loops: CDR1 SGHAT, CDR2 FQNNGV. The CDR3 DNA reads TGTGCCAGCAGCTTTCAACAGGGACATGAGCAGTTCTTC. Protein: CASSFQQGHEQFF.

The chain joins TRBV5-1 to TRBJ1-1; TRBD1 agrees at 7 bases. V shed 4 bases, J shed 4 bases, and the junction held 10 bases outside the gene matches. Germline V gene sequence: CDR1 SGHRS, CDR2 YFSETQ. This CDR3 has 15 amino acids. CDR3 DNA: TGCGCCAGCAGCCGAGGGGGCAAACTAGGCACTGAAGCTTTCTTT. The encoded protein is CASSRGGKLGTEAFF.

The chain has TRBV11-2 and TRBJ2-2; possible D gene TRBD1, 5 bases. There are 14 residues in the CDR3. Germline V gene lookup returns CDR1 SGHAT and CDR2 FQNNGV. Trimming pared 2 bases from V and 8 bases from J, leaving 12 bases between. In nucleotides, the CDR3 is TGTGCCAGCAGCTTAACAATCAGGGCGGGGGAGCTGTTTTTT. It translates to CASSLTIRAGELFF.

The chain uses TRBV7-2 and TRBJ1-2, with D maybe TRBD1 (6 bases). V was shortened by 7 bases and J by 4 bases, with 22 bases between the two germline ends. CDR1 is SGHTA and CDR2 is FQGNSA in the germline V gene. This CDR3 comprises 16 residues. For the CDR3, the DNA is TGTGCCAGCAACCCCATGGGGGCCGTATTCTCCTATGGCTACACCTTC. Its protein is CASNPMGAVFSYGYTF.

This chain joins TRBV5-8 and TRBJ2-2, with D unresolved. V lost 0 bases and J 7 bases, leaving 4 bases between the germline ends. The CDR3 spans 12 residues. Germline V gene sequence: CDR1 SGHTS, CDR2 YDEGEE. The CDR3 loop reads CASSLAFGELFF. CDR3 nucleotide sequence: TGTGCCAGCAGCTTGGCCTTCGGGGAGCTGTTTTTT.

This clonotype appeared a few times. The V call is TRBV20-1, the J call TRBJ1-6; TRBD1 agrees at 7 bases. V shed 5 bases and J 4 bases; nucleotides not matched to a gene: 8. This CDR3 comprises 15 residues. From germline, CDR1 is DFQATT and CDR2 SNEGSKA (reference sequence). This CDR3 reads CSAPIQTGYNSPLHF. As DNA, the CDR3 is TGCAGTGCTCCTATCCAGACAGGGTATAATTCACCCCTCCACTTT.

This clonotype was seen a handful of times. This sequence joins TRBV6-1 and TRBJ2-4, with D perhaps TRBD2 (6 bases). The CDR3 sequence is 14 residues long. Germline V gene lookup returns CDR1 MNHNS and CDR2 SASEGT. V gave up 7 bases and J gave up 1 base, with 11 bases separating them. The CDR3 coding sequence is TGTGCCAGCACGACTAGGAACGCCAAAAACATTCAGTACTTC. Translation gives CASTTRNAKNIQYF.

This chain links TRBV12-3 or TRBV12-4 with TRBJ2-1; 8 bases are shared with TRBD2. V shed 3 bases and J 15 bases; nucleotides not matched to a gene: 7. The length of the CDR3 is 12 residues. The CDR3 spells CASSLHREGGFF. The CDR3 DNA follows: TGTGCCAGCAGTTTGCATCGGGAGGGGGGGTTCTTC.

The gene calls are TRBV19 and TRBJ2-5; the D gene is possibly TRBD1 (6 bases). The CDR3 sequence is 15 residues long. Germline CDR1 and CDR2: LNHDA and SQIVND (reference sequence). The V end was cut by 3 bases, the J end by 1 base, with 12 bases between. CDR3 bases: TGTGCCAGTAGTATCACAGGGATTGCCCAAGAGACCCAGTACTTC. Translated: CASSITGIAQETQYF.

The CDR3 bases are TGTGCCAGCAGCTTCCCGATTGGGAGCGGGACTGTGACAGATACGCAGTATTTT. This translates into CASSFPIGSGTVTDTQYF. The chain carries TRBV11-2 and TRBJ2-3; TRBD2 aligns across 7 bases. The germline V gene encodes CDR1 SGHAT and CDR2 FQNNGV. The V and J ends lost 3 bases and 3 bases, in that order; junction bases with no gene match: 15. This CDR3 is built from 18 residues.

V gene TRBV20-1 combines with J gene TRBJ1-5; D gene ambiguous. Trimming took off 0 bases at V and 7 bases at J, with 7 bases between the two ends. The CDR3 has 12 residues. CDR1 and CDR2 (germline): DFQATT, SNEGSKA (reference sequence). CDR3 nucleotide sequence: TGCAGTGCTAGAGATAGAGACCAGCCCCAGCATTTT. Residues: CSARDRDQPQHF.